This TCR beta chain came from a study of CD8 T cells in Susac syndrome. CDR1 and CDR2 (germline): MNHEY, SMNVEV (reference sequence). The CDR3 sequence is 14 residues long. V was shortened by 3 bases and J by 4 bases, with 12 bases between the two germline ends. Random hexamers primed reverse transcription of about 0.5 to 1 ug RNA. The authors amplified TCR beta CDR3 across 54 Vbeta and 13 Jbeta using immunoSEQ multiplex PCR. In TCRdb, the immunoSEQ multiplex PCR reads were re-called with MiXCR into one record per CDR3 protein. The table has 150,000 or so distinct CDR3 sequences, approximately 94% seen once. Sequencing of TCR beta was carried out in blood CD8+ and CD4+ T cells. Control patients had untreated stable or active relapsing-remitting multiple sclerosis by revised McDonald criteria. Negative isolation was used for CD8+ and CD4+ T cells and FACS enrichment for TEMRA cells.

This TCR came from a human donor with multiple sclerosis. Sequencing was done on a sample of CD8+ T cells from PBMCs. This sequence joins TRBV27 and TRBJ1-1; possibly TRBD1 for D (5 bases). CDR3 nucleotide sequence: TGTGCCAGCAGTTTGGTGGGGCTAGGCACTGAAGCTTTCTTT. Amino acid sequence: CASSLVGLGTEAFF.